A selection of T cell receptor beta chains follows, all from one sample in a study of shared clonotypes between healthy human individuals. The assay was immunoSEQ multiplex PCR, and TCRdb's table has in-frame clones only and misses some. The table records some 2 million clones, over 85% of them present only once. The sequenced material came from naive CD8+ T cells sorted from blood. All receptors come from a man younger than 35 in good health. Both conserved end residues are part of each CDR3. Each record gives: D gene, clone size, V gene, J gene, CDR3 protein, CDR3 DNA. D genes are given only for firm matches. Only some rows state a clone size, as once, few, many or a class for expanded clones.

>TRBD2|.|TRBV4-1|TRBJ2-1
CASSQGAGASSYNEQFF
TGCGCCAGCAGCCAGGGAGCGGGGGCCAGCTCCTACAATGAGCAGTTCTTC
>TRBD2|.|TRBV10-2|TRBJ2-1
CASSEGGLAGSYNEQFF
TGCGCCAGCAGTGAGGGGGGACTAGCGGGATCCTACAATGAGCAGTTCTTC
>.|.|TRBV6-5|TRBJ2-3
CASSSIGGSTDTQYF
TGTGCCAGCAGTTCGATTGGGGGGAGCACAGATACGCAGTATTTT
>TRBD1|.|TRBV28|TRBJ1-4
CASSVHADRGREKLFF
TGTGCCAGCAGTGTACATGCAGACAGGGGTCGTGAAAAACTGTTTTTT
>.|.|TRBV18|TRBJ2-2
CASSPPGTENTGELFF
TGTGCCAGCTCACCTCCCGGGACGGAGAACACCGGGGAGCTGTTTTTT
>TRBD1|.|TRBV19|TRBJ1-1
CASSTPGQGASMNTEAFF
TGTGCCAGTAGTACGCCGGGACAGGGGGCGTCTATGAACACTGAAGCTTTCTTT
>TRBD1|.|TRBV27|TRBJ2-3
CASSTLDRGTRADTQYF
TGTGCCAGCAGTACCTTAGACAGGGGGACTCGGGCAGATACGCAGTATTTT
>TRBD1|.|TRBV10-2|TRBJ1-2
CASSERGQGAPGYTF
TGCGCCAGCAGCGAACGCGGCCAGGGGGCGCCGGGCTACACCTTC
>.|.|TRBV27|TRBJ2-7
CASSFAGGEQYF
TGTGCCAGCAGTTTTGCGGGTGGCGAGCAGTACTTC
>.|.|TRBV20-1|TRBJ2-7
CSADTGNEQYF
TGCAGTGCGGACACAGGGAATGAGCAGTACTTC
>TRBD2|.|TRBV7-9|TRBJ2-3
CASSSTSGGRDTQYF
TGTGCCAGCAGCTCGACTAGCGGGGGGAGAGATACGCAGTATTTT
>TRBD1|once|TRBV7-2|TRBJ1-2
CASSFGQGPIYGYTF
TGTGCCAGCAGCTTCGGACAGGGGCCGATCTATGGCTACACCTTC
>.|once|TRBV6-6|TRBJ2-3
CASGLGAGAWDTQYF
TGTGCCAGCGGATTAGGGGCGGGGGCTTGGGATACGCAGTATTTT
>TRBD2|.|TRBV5-1|TRBJ2-5
CASSPPGLAGKETQYF
TGCGCCAGCAGCCCGCCCGGACTAGCGGGAAAAGAGACCCAGTACTTC
>TRBD2|.|TRBV6-6|TRBJ2-7
CASSYTSGSSYEQYF
TGTGCCAGCAGTTATACTAGCGGGAGCTCCTACGAGCAGTACTTC
>.|.|TRBV6-5|TRBJ2-3
CASSYRVLDTQYF
TGTGCCAGCAGTTATAGAGTTTTGGATACGCAGTATTTT
>.|.|TRBV28|TRBJ2-7
CASSFRGGYYEQYF
TGTGCCAGCAGTTTCAGGGGAGGATACTACGAGCAGTACTTC
>.|.|TRBV29-1|TRBJ2-1
CSVDPGHRGPGEQFF
TGCAGCGTTGACCCCGGCCACCGGGGGCCTGGTGAGCAGTTCTTC
>.|.|TRBV13|TRBJ2-5
CASSATLTGTTQETQYF
TGTGCCAGCTCAGCTACTCTCACCGGGACAACCCAAGAGACCCAGTACTTC
>.|.|TRBV10-2|TRBJ1-1
CASSSHSNTEAFF
TGCGCCAGCAGTAGCCACAGTAACACTGAAGCTTTCTTT
>.|.|TRBV25-1|TRBJ2-3
CASRPGLGFDTQYF
TGTGCCAGCAGACCCGGGCTGGGGTTCGATACGCAGTATTTT
>.|few|TRBV7-9|TRBJ2-1
CANRWGNEQFF
TGTGCAAATCGGTGGGGTAATGAGCAGTTCTTC
>.|.|TRBV27|TRBJ2-7
CASSLRGSYEQYF
TGTGCCAGCAGTTTACGGGGTTCCTACGAGCAGTACTTC
>TRBD1|.|TRBV7-9|TRBJ2-7
CASSPGQGGFYEQYF
TGTGCCAGCAGCCCCGGACAGGGAGGTTTCTACGAGCAGTACTTC
>.|once|TRBV5-6|TRBJ1-5
CASSLLGPNQPQHF
TGTGCCAGCAGCTTGCTAGGGCCCAATCAGCCCCAGCATTTT
>.|.|TRBV7-2|TRBJ2-1
CASSPVKRAGYNEQFF
TGTGCCAGCAGCCCAGTCAAGCGGGCAGGCTACAATGAGCAGTTCTTC
>.|.|TRBV28|TRBJ2-1
CASSSLGEQFF
TGTGCCAGCAGTTCATTAGGTGAGCAGTTCTTC